The T cell receptor beta chain described here comes from a study of cytomegalovirus exposure and HLA in healthy donors. As for the study in general: Among about 400 genotyped donors, about 85% fell in the Caucasian-associated ancestry cluster.

PCR used 60 Vbeta primers and 13 Jbeta primers. The data were produced by immunoSEQ multiplex PCR, yet TCRdb's version contains in-frame clones alone and is incomplete. The sample records about 120,000 clones, around 77% being singletons. The study, taken as a whole, reports: With further analysis later on, most CMV-associated TCR beta chains appeared HLA-restricted. In an earlier analysis, productive rearrangement rates for most beta V segments clustered near 87% or 30%.

A remark on this clone: Its matching antigen is unknown.

The origin of this receptor is a man between 18 and 29 years old in good health and CMV-seropositive. Sequencing was done on a sample of PBMCs.

DNA of the CDR3: TGTGCCAGCAGCCTGAGCGGGAGTAGGTACGAGCAGTACTTC. Amino acid sequence: CASSLSGSRYEQYF. The V call is TRBV6-5, the J call TRBJ2-7; 8 bases fit TRBD2. The V gene end was trimmed by 6 bases and the J gene end by 4 bases; junction bases not matched to a gene: 8. In germline, CDR1 is MNHEY, CDR2 SVGAGI. The CDR3 is 14 residues long.